This T cell receptor (beta chain) is drawn from a study of blood T cell repertoires in COVID-19. Produced via immunoSEQ multiplex PCR; TCRdb's table is partial and in-frame only. Of over 200,000 clones in the sample, roughly 90% were seen once. The CDR3 is 19 amino acids. The junction had 15 bases not matched to a gene; V was cut back by 3 bases and J by 6 bases. Germline V gives CDR1 LNHNV, CDR2 YYDKDF (reference sequence). The V gene is TRBV15, the J gene TRBJ2-2; 11 bases agree with TRBD1. The receptor was isolated from a woman aged 25 to 39 with acute COVID-19. Sequencing used PBMCs or T cells enriched from blood (not recorded which). The CDR3 here is CATSSLSLAGTGGSGELFF. CDR3 nucleotides: TGTGCCACCAGCAGTCTCTCCCTAGCCGGGACAGGGGGGTCCGGGGAGCTGTTTTTT.